The entry that follows covers one T cell receptor (beta chain) sequence. As yet, its antigen is unknown. Barcoded TCR alpha and TCR beta cDNA libraries with UMIs came from 5'RACE using constant-segment primers. TCRdb recomputed calls from the 5' RACE reads with MiXCR, one row per CDR3 protein. The table has about 560,000 distinct CDR3 sequences, less than 25% seen once. The data are from a study of T-cell memory formation after mild COVID-19. About the study: TCR clusters showed largely donor specificity.

Study results and caveats: Some clones that responded were present in memory (sampled pre-infection), which suggests cross-reactive memory joined.

The junction had 14 bases not matched to a gene; V was cut back by 2 bases and J by 8 bases. The CDR3 is 17 amino acids. Germline CDR1 reads GTSNPN; CDR2 reads SVGIG (reference sequence). This sequence originates from an adult woman who had mild COVID-19 (a few samples of this study predate the infection). Cell type and time point are not known. Sequencing was carried out using PBMCs or a T cell subset sorted from them (not recorded which). The chain uses TRBV30 and TRBJ2-1; 11 positions match TRBD2. The CDR3 nucleotides read TGTGCCTGGAGTCGGGATCTAGCGGGAGGCTGGAGGGATGAGCAGTTCTTC. It encodes CAWSRDLAGGWRDEQFF.